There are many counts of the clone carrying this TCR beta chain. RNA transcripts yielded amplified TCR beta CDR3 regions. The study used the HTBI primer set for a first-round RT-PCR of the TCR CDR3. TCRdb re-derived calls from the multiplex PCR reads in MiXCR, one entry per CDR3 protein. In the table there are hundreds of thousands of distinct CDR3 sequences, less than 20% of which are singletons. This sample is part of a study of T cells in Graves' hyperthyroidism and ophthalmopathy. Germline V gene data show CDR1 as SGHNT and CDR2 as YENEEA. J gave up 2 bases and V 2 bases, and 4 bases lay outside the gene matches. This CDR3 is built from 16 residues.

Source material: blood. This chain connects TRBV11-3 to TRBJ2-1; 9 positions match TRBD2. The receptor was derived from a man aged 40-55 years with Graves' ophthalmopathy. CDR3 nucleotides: TGTGCCAGCAGCTTACAGTCTAGCGGGGCCTACAATGAGCAGTTCTTC. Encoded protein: CASSLQSSGAYNEQFF.